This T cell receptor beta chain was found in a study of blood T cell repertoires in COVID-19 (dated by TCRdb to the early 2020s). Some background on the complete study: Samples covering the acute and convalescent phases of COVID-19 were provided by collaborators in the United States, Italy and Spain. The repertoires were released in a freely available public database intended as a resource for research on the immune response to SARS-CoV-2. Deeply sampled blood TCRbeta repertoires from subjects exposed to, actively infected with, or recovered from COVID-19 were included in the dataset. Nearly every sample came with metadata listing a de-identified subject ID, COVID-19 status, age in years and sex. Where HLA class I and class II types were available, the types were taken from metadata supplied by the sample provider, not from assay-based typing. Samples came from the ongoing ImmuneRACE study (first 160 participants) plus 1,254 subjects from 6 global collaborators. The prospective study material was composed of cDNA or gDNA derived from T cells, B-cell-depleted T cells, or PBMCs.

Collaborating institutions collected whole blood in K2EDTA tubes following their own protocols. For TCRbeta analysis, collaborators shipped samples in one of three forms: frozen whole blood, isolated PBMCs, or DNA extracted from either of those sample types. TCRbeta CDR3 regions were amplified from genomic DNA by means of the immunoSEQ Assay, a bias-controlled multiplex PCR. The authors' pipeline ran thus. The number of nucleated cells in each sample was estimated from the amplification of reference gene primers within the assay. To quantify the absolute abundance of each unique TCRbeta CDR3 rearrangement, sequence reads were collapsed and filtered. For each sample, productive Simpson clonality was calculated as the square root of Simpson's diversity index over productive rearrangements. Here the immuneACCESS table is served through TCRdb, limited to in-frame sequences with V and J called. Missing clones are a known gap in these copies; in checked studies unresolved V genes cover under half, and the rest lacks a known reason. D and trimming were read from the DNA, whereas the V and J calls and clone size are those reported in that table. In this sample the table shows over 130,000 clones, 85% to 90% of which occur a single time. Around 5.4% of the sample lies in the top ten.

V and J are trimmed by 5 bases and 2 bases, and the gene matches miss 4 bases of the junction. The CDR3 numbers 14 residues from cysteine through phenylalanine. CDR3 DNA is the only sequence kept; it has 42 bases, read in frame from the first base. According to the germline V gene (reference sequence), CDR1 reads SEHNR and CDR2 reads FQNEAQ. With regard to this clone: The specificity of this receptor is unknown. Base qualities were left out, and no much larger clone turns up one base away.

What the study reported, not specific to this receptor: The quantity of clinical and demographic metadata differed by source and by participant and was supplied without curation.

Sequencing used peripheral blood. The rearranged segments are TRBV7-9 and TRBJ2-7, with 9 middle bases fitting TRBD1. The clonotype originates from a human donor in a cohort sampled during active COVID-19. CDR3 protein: CASSRTGATYEQYF. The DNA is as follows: TGTGCCAGCAGCAGGACAGGGGCGACCTACGAGCAGTACTTC.